The source of this TCR beta chain is a study of T cells after yellow fever vaccination. General study results and limits: The booster saw the reappearance of most primary-vaccination clones (roughly 96% CD4, 70% to 90% CD8). The secondary T-cell response peaked on day 5, not day 15, but was weaker.

One entry per CDR3 protein, called by TCRdb with MiXCR from the 5' RACE reads. The sample shows 80,000 to 100,000 distinct CDR3 sequences, about 6% of them seen only once. This clonotype was seen a few times. Its antigen remains unidentified. V lost 4 bases, J lost 10 bases, and 16 bases lay in between. The CDR3 runs to 13 residues. Per germline, CDR1 MGHRA and CDR2 YSYEKL. V usage is TRBV4-1 and J usage is TRBJ1-2; D is unclear. The sequencing used CD8+ T cells sorted from PBMCs, collected 10 days after the yellow fever booster vaccination. This TCR derives from a man aged 18 to 35 who received the YFV17D yellow fever vaccine. The DNA of the CDR3 is TGCGCCAGCAGCCCTCCCATAGCCGGAAACTACACCTTC. This encodes CASSPPIAGNYTF.